The text below deals with one T cell receptor beta chain. The CDR3 runs 15 residues. Germline V gives CDR1 DFQATT, CDR2 SNEGSKA (reference sequence). The V gene end was trimmed by 5 bases and the J gene end by 7 bases; junction bases not matched to a gene: 11. These data come from a study of blood T cells in healthy people across ages. A second 7 to 11 cycle PCR used barcoded and J-beta primers. TCRdb itself ran the 5' RACE reads through MiXCR, one entry per CDR3 protein. The sample shows about a million distinct CDR3 sequences, around 54% of them seen only once. This receptor was taken from a woman in her sixties in good health. The sequenced material came from blood. The chain combines TRBV20-1 with TRBJ2-1; 10 bases map to TRBD2. The CDR3 region has the DNA TGCAGTGCTTCTGGCGCGGGACTAGCGACTAATGAGCAGTTCTTC. This codes for CSASGAGLATNEQFF.